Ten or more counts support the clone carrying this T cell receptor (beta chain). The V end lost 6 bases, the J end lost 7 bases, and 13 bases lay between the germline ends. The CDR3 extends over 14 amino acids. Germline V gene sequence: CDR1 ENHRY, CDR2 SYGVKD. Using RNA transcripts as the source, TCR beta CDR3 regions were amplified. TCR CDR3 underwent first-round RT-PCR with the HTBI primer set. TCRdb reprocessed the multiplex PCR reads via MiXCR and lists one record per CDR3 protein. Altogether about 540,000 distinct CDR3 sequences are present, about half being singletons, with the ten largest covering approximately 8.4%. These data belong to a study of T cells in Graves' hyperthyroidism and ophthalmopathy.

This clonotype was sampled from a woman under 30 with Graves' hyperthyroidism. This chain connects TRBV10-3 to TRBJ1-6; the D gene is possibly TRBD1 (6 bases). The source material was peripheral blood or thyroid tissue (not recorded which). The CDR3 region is CAIRAAGHNSPLHF. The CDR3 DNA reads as TGTGCCATCAGAGCCGCGGGACACAATTCACCCCTCCACTTT.